Listed here are 30 T cell receptor beta chains from one sample, sequenced in a study of T-cell memory formation after mild COVID-19. TCRdb re-called the 5' RACE reads with MiXCR, one entry per CDR3 protein. The table has about 180,000 distinct CDR3 sequences, more than 15% seen once. The sequenced sample consisted of PBMCs or a T cell subset sorted from them (not recorded which). These TCRs come from an adult woman who had mild COVID-19 (a few samples of this study predate the infection). Cell type and time point are not known.

The chain carries TRBV12-3 or TRBV12-4 and TRBJ2-5, with D possibly being TRBD1 (7 bases). This CDR3 spans 19 amino acids. The V gene lost 3 bases and the J gene lost 4 bases, with 27 bases spanning the gap. CDR3 sequence: CASSFLGRGAGGSGETQYF. CDR3 DNA sequence: TGTGCCAGCAGTTTTTTAGGGCGGGGCGCAGGGGGTTCGGGAGAGACCCAGTACTTC.

This chain links TRBV20-1 with TRBJ2-1, with 11 bases lining up with TRBD2. There are 15 residues in the CDR3. J lost 6 bases, V lost 5 bases, and 9 bases had no gene match. CDR1 and CDR2 (germline): DFQATT, SNEGSKA (reference sequence). The CDR3 DNA reads as TGCAGTGCTGATCCTACTAGCGGGGGTTCCAATGAGCAGTTCTTC. Encoded protein: CSADPTSGGSNEQFF.

The chain joins TRBV29-1 to TRBJ2-5, with 9 bases identical to TRBD2. CDR3 length: 14 amino acids. Germline CDR1 reads SQVTM; CDR2 reads ANQGSEA. The ends lost 7 bases at V and 0 bases at J; junction bases unmatched: 6. The CDR3, as DNA: TGCAGCGGGCGGACTAGCGCCGACCAAGAGACCCAGTACTTC. Translation: CSGRTSADQETQYF.

This clonotype was observed a few times. The gene calls are TRBV20-1 and TRBJ2-3; TRBD2 aligns across 7 bases. With V trimmed by 8 bases and J by 2 bases, 7 bases remained unmatched. The CDR3 contains 13 residues. Germline CDR1 reads DFQATT; CDR2 reads SNEGSKA (reference sequence). CDR3 amino acids: CSTTSGTTDTQYF. CDR3 nucleotides: TGCAGTACGACAAGCGGGACCACAGATACGCAGTATTTT.

The V and J genes are TRBV20-1 and TRBJ2-7, with D perhaps being TRBD1 or TRBD2 (5 bases each). V was clipped by 2 bases and J by 1 base, with 12 bases between them. From germline, CDR1 is DFQATT and CDR2 SNEGSKA (reference sequence). The CDR3 is 14 amino acids. The CDR3 loop reads CSARPEGRSYEQYF. CDR3 coding DNA: TGCAGTGCTAGACCCGAGGGGAGATCCTACGAGCAGTACTTC.

This clonotype was counted a few times. V is TRBV7-9 and J is TRBJ2-2, with 8 bases lining up with TRBD2. CDR3 size: 16 residues. Germline assignment: CDR1 SEHNR and CDR2 FQNEAQ (reference sequence). Trimming removed 4 bases from V and 5 bases from J; junction bases left unmatched: 9. CDR3 sequence reads: CASSWTSRAWTGELFF. The CDR3 DNA reads TGTGCCAGCAGCTGGACTAGCAGGGCTTGGACCGGGGAGCTGTTTTTT.

The rearrangement joins TRBV7-9 to TRBJ2-7; D is possibly TRBD1 (6 bases). This CDR3 region has 15 residues. The ends were cut back, 5 bases at V and 6 bases at J, with 20 bases in the middle. Germline V gene sequence: CDR1 SEHNR, CDR2 FQNEAQ (reference sequence). The CDR3 spells CASSPKRAGASEQYF. CDR3 in DNA: TGTGCCAGCAGCCCTAAGCGCGCAGGGGCCAGCGAGCAGTACTTC.

The genes are TRBV29-1 and TRBJ1-2, with D uncertain. CDR3 size: 12 residues. CDR1 is SQVTM and CDR2 is ANQGSEA in the germline V gene. V was trimmed by 4 bases and J by 0 bases, leaving 6 bases between them. The DNA of the CDR3 is TGCAGCGTTGGGACCTCTAACTATGGCTACACCTTC. This sequence encodes CSVGTSNYGYTF.

This clonotype came up a few times. The chain recombines TRBV20-1 with TRBJ2-7, with TRBD2 matching over 10 bases. Germline values: CDR1 DFQATT, CDR2 SNEGSKA (reference sequence). The V gene end was trimmed by 3 bases and the J gene end by 2 bases; junction bases not matched to a gene: 7. This CDR3 is 15 amino acids long. The DNA of the CDR3 is TGCAGTGCTAGGGTAGGTCTAGCGGGAGCCTACGAGCAGTACTTC. Protein sequence: CSARVGLAGAYEQYF.

The CDR3 reads CASSFAGLGETQYF. CDR3 nucleotides: TGTGCCAGCAGCTTCGCGGGGCTGGGGGAGACCCAGTACTTC. V is TRBV7-9 and J is TRBJ2-5; tentative D call: TRBD2 (6 bases). CDR1 is SEHNR, CDR2 FQNEAQ, per germline (reference sequence). The CDR3 sequence is 14 residues long. The V and J ends lost 3 bases and 5 bases respectively, with 13 bases between them.

The sample holds a few counts of this clonotype. This rearrangement joins TRBV20-1 to TRBJ2-1, with TRBD2 identical over 13 bases. This CDR3 has 16 amino acids. J was trimmed by 7 bases and V by 5 bases; bases with no gene match: 11. CDR1 is DFQATT and CDR2 is SNEGSKA in the germline V gene (reference sequence). CDR3 coding DNA: TGCAGTGCTCTGCGACTAGCGGGGGGTTTCAGTAATGAGCAGTTCTTC. This encodes CSALRLAGGFSNEQFF.

The sample holds a few counts of this clonotype. V gene TRBV18 combines with J gene TRBJ2-3, with TRBD2 matching 9 bases. V shed 0 bases, J shed 2 bases, and the junction held 6 bases outside the gene matches. Germline-derived CDR1 and CDR2 are KGHSH and LQKENI. The CDR3 covers 17 residues. CDR3 nucleotides: TGTGCCAGCTCACCACCCGCTAGCGGGACCTTCACAGATACGCAGTATTTT. It yields the protein CASSPPASGTFTDTQYF. Together with reference TRBV18 and TRBJ2-3, the CDR3 gives the full variable domain: NAGVMQNPRHLVRRRGQEARLRCSPMKGHSHVYWYRQLPEEGLKFMVYLQKENIIDESGMPKERFSAEFPKEGPSILRIQQVVRGDSAAYFCASSPPASGTFTDTQYFGPGTRLTVL.

The CDR3 DNA sequence: TGTGCCAGCAGCTTGGGAGGACAGACGTTAGGCGAGCAGTACTTC. As protein: CASSLGGQTLGEQYF. The chain combines TRBV5-5 with TRBJ2-7, with D maybe TRBD1 (6 bases). V lost 0 bases to trimming and J lost 6 bases, with 16 bases between them. This CDR3 is built from 15 residues. Germline-derived CDR1 and CDR2 are SGHKS and YYEKEE (reference sequence).

This sequence joins TRBV3-1 and TRBJ2-5; maybe TRBD1 (5 bases). V shed 0 bases and J shed 4 bases, with 12 bases lying between them. CDR3 length: 15 residues. Germline assignment: CDR1 LGHDT and CDR2 YNNKEL (reference sequence). Here the CDR3 reads CASSQDIQGVETQYF. The DNA for the CDR3 is TGTGCCAGCAGCCAAGATATCCAGGGTGTAGAGACCCAGTACTTC.

V gene TRBV12-3 or TRBV12-4 combines with J gene TRBJ2-2; D call uncertain. V was shortened by 6 bases and J by 2 bases, with 13 bases between the two germline ends. CDR3 size: 15 residues. In DNA form, the CDR3 reads TGTGCCAGCAGCAACCGGGCCCCAAACACCGGGGAGCTGTTTTTT. Protein: CASSNRAPNTGELFF.

In this sample, this clonotype turned up many times. CDR3 coding DNA: TGTGCCAGCACCCTAGCGGGAGGGCCTGAGACCCAGTACTTC. It encodes CASTLAGGPETQYF. The V call is TRBV7-9, the J call TRBJ2-5; 12 bases agree with TRBD2. V dropped 7 bases and J dropped 5; count of bases not matched to a gene: 5. CDR1 and CDR2 from the germline V gene are SEHNR and FQNEAQ (reference sequence). This CDR3 has 14 residues.

The V call is TRBV19, the J call TRBJ2-3; 9 nucleotides line up with TRBD2. This CDR3 region has 15 residues. Germline CDR1 is LNHDA and CDR2 is SQIVND (reference sequence). The V and J ends lost 4 bases and 14 bases, in that order; junction bases with no gene match: 16. CDR3 region: CASSKVDSPGLARYF. The CDR3 DNA is TGTGCCAGTAGTAAAGTAGATTCTCCGGGACTAGCTAGGTATTTT.

This clonotype was recorded many times. This chain connects TRBV6-5 to TRBJ2-7; TRBD1 matches at 9 bases. Germline V lookup: CDR1 MNHEY, CDR2 SVGAGI. Trimming removed 7 bases from V and 11 bases from J; junction bases left unmatched: 18. This CDR3 spans 15 amino acids. This CDR3 is CASNGQTGTGRGEYF. CDR3 DNA sequence: TGTGCCAGCAACGGGCAAACCGGGACAGGGAGAGGAGAGTACTTC.

This clonotype was recorded a few times. The chain is built from TRBV3-1 and TRBJ1-1; TRBD1 might be the D (6 bases). The germline V gene has CDR1 LGHDT and CDR2 YNNKEL (reference sequence). The CDR3 covers 13 residues. V was shortened by 5 bases and J by 5 bases, with 12 bases between the two germline ends. DNA of the CDR3: TGTGCCAGCAGCGCCCGGGACACTACTGAAGCTTTCTTT. This sequence encodes CASSARDTTEAFF.

In this sample, this clonotype turned up a few times. This chain connects TRBV27 to TRBJ1-1; 7 bases fit TRBD1. In germline, CDR1 is MNHEY, CDR2 SMNVEV (reference sequence). The CDR3 length is 15 residues. Trimming took 11 bases from V and 3 from J; bases not matched to a gene: 15. The CDR3 DNA is TGTGCCGCTAGCCAATTAGGACAGGTTCACACTGAAGCTTTCTTT. It codes for CAASQLGQVHTEAFF.

The chain is built from TRBV7-2 and TRBJ2-2; 8 bases align to TRBD1. CDR1 is SGHTA and CDR2 is FQGNSA in the germline V gene. The J segment lost 4 bases and the V segment lost 5 bases, leaving 3 bases of the junction unmatched. The CDR3 spans 14 residues. In DNA form, the CDR3 reads TGTGCCAGCAGCCGCAGGGGGCGCACCGGGGAGCTGTTTTTT. This codes for CASSRRGRTGELFF.

This clonotype was seen a handful of times. This chain connects TRBV5-1 to TRBJ2-7, with D possibly matching TRBD1 (6 bases). Per the germline V gene, CDR1 is SGHRS and CDR2 is YFSETQ. CDR3 length: 14 residues. Trimming shortened V by 0 bases and J by 5 bases, and 12 bases separated the two germline ends. CDR3 region: CASSLGDKVHEQYF. CDR3 in DNA: TGCGCCAGCAGCTTGGGGGACAAGGTCCACGAGCAGTACTTC.

The sample holds a few counts of this clonotype. The chain links TRBV20-1 to TRBJ2-1, with 7 nucleotides matching TRBD2. The CDR3 totals 14 residues. The trim removed 2 bases at V and 7 bases at J, leaving 8 bases unmatched. Per the germline V gene, CDR1 is DFQATT and CDR2 is SNEGSKA (reference sequence). The CDR3 loop is CSARSSGIGNEQFF. The CDR3 nucleotides are TGCAGTGCTAGATCCAGCGGGATTGGTAATGAGCAGTTCTTC.

This clonotype was found a few times. The V and J genes are TRBV15 and TRBJ1-3; D remains unclear. The germline V gene encodes CDR1 LNHNV and CDR2 YYDKDF (reference sequence). The CDR3 has 16 residues. The ends were cut back, 0 bases at V and 0 bases at J, with 9 bases in the middle. The CDR3 loop reads CATSRDLGSSGNTIYF. The DNA for the CDR3 is TGTGCCACCAGCAGAGATCTGGGCAGCTCTGGAAACACCATATATTTT.

Many counts were recorded for this clonotype. The chain joins TRBV9 to TRBJ1-4; the D is unclear. Per germline, CDR1 SGDLS and CDR2 YYNGEE. CDR3 length equals 14 residues. V was shortened by 2 bases and J by 5 bases, with 10 bases between the two germline ends. The CDR3 nucleotides read TGTGCCAGCAGCGTCGGGGTCCAAAATGAAAAACTGTTTTTT. Translating gives CASSVGVQNEKLFF.

This clonotype was observed a few times. This rearrangement joins TRBV6-1 to TRBJ2-1, with 8 nucleotides matching TRBD1. V gave up 2 bases and J gave up 6 bases; unmatched junction bases: 9. This CDR3 has 16 residues. The V gene's germline CDR1 is MNHNS and CDR2 SASEGT. The DNA for the CDR3 is TGTGCCAGCAGTGAAAAGGGTCAGGGGGCAGGCAATGAGCAGTTCTTC. Residues: CASSEKGQGAGNEQFF.

A note on this clonotype: This may be a read error, as it is one base from a much larger clone. The CDR3 spells CASRFRGSEQFF. CDR3 nucleotides: TGTGCCAGCAGATTTCGGGGTTCGGAGCAGTTCTTC. This chain connects TRBV7-2 to TRBJ2-1; possible D gene TRBD2, 5 bases. Deletions cut 6 bases from V and 10 bases from J, with 13 bases between. Germline values: CDR1 SGHTA, CDR2 FQGNSA. The length of the CDR3 is 12 residues.

This clonotype was seen at least ten times. V and J are TRBV5-1 and TRBJ2-5; tentative D call: TRBD1 (6 bases). The germline CDR1 and CDR2 sequences are SGHRS and YFSETQ. V was cut by 4 bases and J by 3 bases, with 16 bases left in between. The CDR3 runs to 15 residues. The CDR3 sequence is CASSSGQFREETQYF. The CDR3 coding sequence is TGCGCCAGCAGCAGCGGACAGTTTAGGGAAGAGACCCAGTACTTC.

The chain couples TRBV15 to TRBJ2-1; D might be TRBD1 or TRBD2, each matching 5 bases. In germline, CDR1 is LNHNV, CDR2 YYDKDF (reference sequence). The CDR3 runs to 15 residues. With 2 bases removed from V and 3 bases from J, the gap between germline ends came to 11 bases. This CDR3 is CATSRPGPLYNEQFF. In DNA, the CDR3 is TGTGCCACCAGCAGACCGGGGCCGCTCTACAATGAGCAGTTCTTC.

V and J are TRBV5-1 and TRBJ2-1; 8 positions agree with TRBD1. The CDR3 runs 15 residues. Germline CDR1 reads SGHRS; CDR2 reads YFSETQ. With 0 bases clipped from V and 8 bases from J, the junction kept 7 bases outside the gene matches. The CDR3 DNA follows: TGCGCCAGCAGCTTGGTAGGGGCAGGGGGCTATGAGCAGTTCTTC. Protein: CASSLVGAGGYEQFF.